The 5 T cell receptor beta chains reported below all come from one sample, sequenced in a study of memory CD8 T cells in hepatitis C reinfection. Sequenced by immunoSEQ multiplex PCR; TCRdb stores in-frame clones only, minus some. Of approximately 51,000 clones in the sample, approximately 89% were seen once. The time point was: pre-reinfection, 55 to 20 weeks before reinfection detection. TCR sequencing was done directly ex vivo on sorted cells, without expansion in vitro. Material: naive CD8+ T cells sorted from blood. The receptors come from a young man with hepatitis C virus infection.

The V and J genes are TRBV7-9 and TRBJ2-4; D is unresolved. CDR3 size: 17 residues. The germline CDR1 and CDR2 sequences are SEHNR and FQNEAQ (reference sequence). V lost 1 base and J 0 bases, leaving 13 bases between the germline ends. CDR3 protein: CASSLGTGLLAKNIQYF. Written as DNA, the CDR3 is TGTGCCAGCAGCTTAGGCACCGGGTTATTAGCCAAAAACATTCAGTACTTC.

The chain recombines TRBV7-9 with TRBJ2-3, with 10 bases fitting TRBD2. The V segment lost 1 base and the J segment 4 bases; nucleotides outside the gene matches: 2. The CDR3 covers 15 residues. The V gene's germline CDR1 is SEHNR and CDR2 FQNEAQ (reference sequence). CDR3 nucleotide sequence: TGTGCCAGCAGCTTAGTAGCGGGAGGTTCAGATACGCAGTATTTT. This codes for CASSLVAGGSDTQYF.

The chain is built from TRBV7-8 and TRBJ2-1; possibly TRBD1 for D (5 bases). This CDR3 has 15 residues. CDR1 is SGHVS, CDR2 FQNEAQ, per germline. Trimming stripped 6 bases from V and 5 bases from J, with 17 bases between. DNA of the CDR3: TGTGCCAGCAGTTTCCCCCCAGGGCGTAACAATGAGCAGTTCTTC. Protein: CASSFPPGRNNEQFF.

The chain's CDR3 is CASSSRGSEDTQYF. The CDR3 nucleotides read TGTGCCAGCAGCTCAAGAGGGAGTGAAGATACGCAGTATTTT. The rearrangement joins TRBV7-9 to TRBJ2-3; perhaps TRBD2 as D (5 bases). V gave up 4 bases and J gave up 5 bases, with 13 bases separating them. The CDR3 sequence is 14 residues long. CDR1 and CDR2 from the germline V gene are SEHNR and FQNEAQ (reference sequence).

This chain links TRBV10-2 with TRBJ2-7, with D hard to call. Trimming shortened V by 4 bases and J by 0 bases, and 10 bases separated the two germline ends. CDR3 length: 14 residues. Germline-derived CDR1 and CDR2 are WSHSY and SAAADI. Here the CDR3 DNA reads TGCGCCAGCAGTGCCCGGGTACCCTCCTACGAGCAGTACTTC. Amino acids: CASSARVPSYEQYF.